This is a list of T cell receptor beta chains from one sample in a study of T cell repertoires in cytomegalovirus infection. Each CDR3 protein gets one entry after TCRdb re-called the reads with MiXCR. The table has about 530,000 distinct CDR3 sequences, roughly 29% seen once. Specimen: PBMCs. These TCRs come from a human donor in good health (CMV status not recorded). Some clones in this sample may be carry-over from other donors' samples. Both conserved end residues are part of each CDR3. D genes are given only for firm matches. For some rows the clone size is stated as once, few or many, or as a class when expanded; others skip it.

abundance	d_gene	v_gene	j_gene	CDR3aa	CDR3nt
.	.	TRBV24-1	TRBJ2-3	CATSLGPADTQYF	TGTGCCACCAGTTTGGGGCCGGCGGATACGCAGTATTTT
many	TRBD2	TRBV7-9	TRBJ2-3	CASSSWRESYRGTDTQYF	TGTGCCAGCAGCTCTTGGCGGGAGTCCTACCGGGGCACAGATACGCAGTATTTT
.	TRBD1	TRBV6-1	TRBJ2-5	CASTLHRGADETQYF	TGTGCCAGCACCTTGCACAGGGGCGCCGACGAGACCCAGTACTTC
few	.	TRBV28	TRBJ1-3	CASRTGGDGNTIYF	TGTGCCAGCCGAACGGGGGGTGATGGAAACACCATATATTTT
few	TRBD2	TRBV5-1	TRBJ2-1	CASKRETRNEQFF	TGCGCCAGCAAGCGGGAGACGAGAAATGAGCAGTTCTTC
.	TRBD2	TRBV12-3/TRBV12-4	TRBJ2-5	CASTLAGAGETQYF	TGTGCCAGCACACTAGCGGGGGCAGGAGAGACCCAGTACTTC
.	.	TRBV6-5	TRBJ2-5	CASGLAAQETQYF	TGTGCCAGCGGCTTAGCAGCCCAAGAGACCCAGTACTTC
few	TRBD2	TRBV6-6	TRBJ2-2	CASSWGLAVYTGELFF	TGTGCCAGCAGTTGGGGACTAGCGGTATACACCGGGGAGCTGTTTTTT
.	.	TRBV9	TRBJ2-1	CASSVAGADNEQFF	TGTGCCAGCAGCGTAGCTGGGGCCGACAATGAGCAGTTCTTC
.	TRBD1	TRBV15	TRBJ2-7	CATSRDLGQGGEQYF	TGTGCCACCAGCAGAGACTTGGGACAGGGTGGCGAGCAGTACTTC
.	TRBD2	TRBV20-1	TRBJ2-5	CSAWLGGTSGGIQYF	TGCAGTGCATGGCTGGGCGGGACTAGCGGTGGGATCCAGTACTTC
.	TRBD1	TRBV6-5	TRBJ2-7	CASRRGQGQLTHYEQYF	TGTGCCAGCCGAAGGGGGCAGGGACAATTAACTCACTACGAGCAGTACTTC
.	.	TRBV7-2	TRBJ1-2	CASNPPGANYGYTF	TGTGCCAGCAACCCACCGGGCGCGAACTATGGCTACACCTTC
few	.	TRBV19	TRBJ2-3	CASSLRVSRTDTQYF	TGTGCCAGTAGCCTCAGGGTGAGTCGGACAGATACGCAGTATTTT
many	.	TRBV7-2	TRBJ1-1	CASSQSRDTEAFF	TGTGCCAGCAGCCAGAGCAGGGACACTGAAGCTTTCTTT
few	TRBD1	TRBV6-1	TRBJ2-6	CASRADRGGSNVLTF	TGTGCCAGCAGGGCCGACAGGGGAGGTTCCAACGTCCTGACTTTC
.	.	TRBV7-6	TRBJ1-2	CASSLDTLVSTF	TGTGCCAGCAGCTTAGACACCCTTGTTAGCACCTTC
.	.	TRBV27	TRBJ2-1	CASSLMGSSYDEQFF	TGTGCCAGCAGTTTAATGGGGAGCTCCTACGATGAGCAGTTCTTC
.	.	TRBV20-1	TRBJ2-3	CSANQVADTQYF	TGCAGTGCTAATCAGGTCGCAGATACGCAGTATTTT
.	TRBD2	TRBV12-3/TRBV12-4	TRBJ2-1	CASSLLGGPDEQFF	TGTGCCAGCAGTTTACTGGGAGGGCCGGATGAGCAGTTCTTC
many	TRBD2	TRBV7-2	TRBJ2-3	CASSLATGGRRTDTQYF	TGTGCCAGCAGCTTAGCAACGGGAGGGAGGAGGACAGATACGCAGTATTTT
.	TRBD1	TRBV10-3	TRBJ1-2	CAIRDRADGYTF	TGTGCCATCAGGGACAGGGCCGATGGCTACACCTTC
.	.	TRBV20-1	TRBJ2-2	CSARDRSGSTGELFF	TGCAGTGCTAGAGATCGTTCGGGGTCCACCGGGGAGCTGTTTTTT
.	.	TRBV12-3/TRBV12-4	TRBJ2-7	CASSATLSSSYEQYF	TGTGCCAGCTCAGCTACGTTGTCCTCCTCCTACGAGCAGTACTTC
few	TRBD2	TRBV10-3	TRBJ2-5	CAISPSGGQETQYF	TGTGCCATCAGTCCTAGCGGGGGGCAAGAGACCCAGTACTTC
.	TRBD2	TRBV11-2	TRBJ2-1	CASSFLLTSGTDEQFF	TGTGCCAGCAGCTTTCTGTTGACTAGCGGGACGGATGAGCAGTTCTTC
.	.	TRBV6-8	TRBJ2-3	CASSYSRSFGTDTQYF	TGTGCCAGCAGTTACTCGAGAAGCTTTGGTACAGATACGCAGTATTTT
few	.	TRBV4-1	TRBJ1-3	CASSQEVRGSGNTIYF	TGCGCCAGCAGCCAAGAGGTCAGGGGATCTGGAAACACCATATATTTT
few	TRBD1	TRBV11-2	TRBJ2-2	CASSSRDRESGELFF	TGTGCCAGCAGCTCCCGGGACAGGGAGAGCGGGGAGCTGTTTTTT
few	TRBD2	TRBV7-6	TRBJ2-3	CASSPQLAGGFSTDTQYF	TGTGCCAGCAGCCCTCAGCTAGCGGGAGGATTTAGCACAGATACGCAGTATTTT
once	TRBD2	TRBV7-6	TRBJ2-3	CASRRFRRETDTQYF	TGTGCCAGCAGGCGGTTCAGGCGGGAGACAGATACGCAGTATTTT
few	.	TRBV7-9	TRBJ2-7	CASSSTGGYEQYF	TGTGCCAGCAGCTCAACTGGGGGCTACGAGCAGTACTTC
many	.	TRBV12-3/TRBV12-4	TRBJ2-1	CASKKLGGSYNEQFF	TGTGCCAGCAAGAAACTAGGAGGCTCCTACAATGAGCAGTTCTTC
many	.	TRBV28	TRBJ1-5	CASGRGRDQPQHF	TGTGCCAGCGGCAGGGGTCGGGATCAGCCCCAGCATTTT
.	.	TRBV6-2/TRBV6-3	TRBJ2-7	CASSSTPGQGDYEQYF	TGTGCCAGCAGTTCGACGCCGGGACAAGGGGACTACGAGCAGTACTTC